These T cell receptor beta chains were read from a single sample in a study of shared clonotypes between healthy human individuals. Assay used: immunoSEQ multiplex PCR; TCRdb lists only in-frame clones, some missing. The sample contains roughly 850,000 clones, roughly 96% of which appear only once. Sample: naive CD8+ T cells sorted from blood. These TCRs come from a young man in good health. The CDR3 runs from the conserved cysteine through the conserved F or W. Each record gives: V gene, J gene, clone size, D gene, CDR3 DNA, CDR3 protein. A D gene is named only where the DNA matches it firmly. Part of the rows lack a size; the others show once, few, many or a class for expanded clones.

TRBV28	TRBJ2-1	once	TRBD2	TGTGCCAGCAGTTTCGGCGGGGGACTAGGGACGGGGCAGTTCTTC	CASSFGGGLGTGQFF
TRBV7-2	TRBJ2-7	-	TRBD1	TGTGCCAGCAGCTGGGGACAGTCTCCCCGAGTCTACGAGCAGTACTTC	CASSWGQSPRVYEQYF
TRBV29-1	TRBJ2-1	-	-	TGCAGCGCCCTACCTAGTCGGGTTAATGAGCAGTTCTTC	CSALPSRVNEQFF
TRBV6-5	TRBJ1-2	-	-	TGTGCCAGCAGTTTCGCAGGGGCCTATGGCTACACCTTC	CASSFAGAYGYTF
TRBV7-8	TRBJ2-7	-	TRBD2	TGTGCCAGCAGCTTCCCTAGCGGGAAAGGCTACGAGCAGTACTTC	CASSFPSGKGYEQYF
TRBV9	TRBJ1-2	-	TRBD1	TGTGCCAGCAGCGTGGGACAGGGAACAGGTTATGGCTACACCTTC	CASSVGQGTGYGYTF
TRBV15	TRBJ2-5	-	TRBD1	TGTGCCACCAGCAGCGAACAGGGGGCACAGGAGACCCAGTACTTC	CATSSEQGAQETQYF
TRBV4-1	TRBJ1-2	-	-	TGCGCCAGCAGCCAAGACGTAGATGGCTACACCTTC	CASSQDVDGYTF
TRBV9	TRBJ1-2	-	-	TGTGCCAGCAGCGTAGAGGGAGGACTCTATGGCTACACCTTC	CASSVEGGLYGYTF
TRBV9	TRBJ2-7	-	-	TGTGCCAGCAGCCTGACTGGGGACTACGAGCAGTACTTC	CASSLTGDYEQYF
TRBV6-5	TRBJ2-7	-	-	TGTGCCAGCAGACCACGATTGACCCTCGAGCAGTACTTC	CASRPRLTLEQYF
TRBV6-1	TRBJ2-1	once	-	TGTGCCAGCAGTGAAACGGCCCGCTCCTACAATGAGCAGTTCTTC	CASSETARSYNEQFF
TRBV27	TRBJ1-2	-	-	TGTGCCAGCAGTCCCGGCTATGGCTACACCTTC	CASSPGYGYTF
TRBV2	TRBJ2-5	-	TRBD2	TGTGCCAGCAGTACTAGCGGGAGTTTCCAAGAGACCCAGTACTTC	CASSTSGSFQETQYF
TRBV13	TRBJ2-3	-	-	TGTGCCAGCAGCTTAGGCCTCGGCACAGATACGCAGTATTTT	CASSLGLGTDTQYF
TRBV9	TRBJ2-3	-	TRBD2	TGTGCCAGCAGCGCGGGACTAGCGGGAGGCACAGATACGCAGTATTTT	CASSAGLAGGTDTQYF
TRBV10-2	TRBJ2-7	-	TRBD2	TGCGCCAGCCTGACTAGCGGGAGACGATCGGGCTACGAGCAGTACTTC	CASLTSGRRSGYEQYF
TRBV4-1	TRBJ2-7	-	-	TGCGCCAGCAGCCAAGAAATAGGAGGGTTCTACGAGCAGTACTTC	CASSQEIGGFYEQYF
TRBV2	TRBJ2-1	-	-	TGTGCCAGCAGTGAAGTACGCAGGGGAAATTATGAGCAGTTCTTC	CASSEVRRGNYEQFF
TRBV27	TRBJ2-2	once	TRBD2	TGTGCCAGCAGTTTTCTTAGCGGGAGTACCGGGGAGCTGTTTTTT	CASSFLSGSTGELFF
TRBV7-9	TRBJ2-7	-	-	TGTGCCAGCAGCTTAGCGGCTGCACACATAGGGTCCTACGAGCAGTACTTC	CASSLAAAHIGSYEQYF
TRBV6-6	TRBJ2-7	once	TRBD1	TGTGCCAGCAGCTCATCCCGGGACAGAAGATCCTACGAGCAGTACTTC	CASSSSRDRRSYEQYF
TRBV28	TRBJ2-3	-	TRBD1	TGTGCCAGTCATCAGGGGGCCTTCGCAGATACGCAGTATTTT	CASHQGAFADTQYF
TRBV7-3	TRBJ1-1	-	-	TGTGCCAGCAGCCCGGGCCTTGCAGGGAACACTGAAGCTTTCTTT	CASSPGLAGNTEAFF
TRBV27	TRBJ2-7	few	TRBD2	TGTGCCAGCAGTTTTGGGACTAGCGGGAGCTACGAGCAGTACTTC	CASSFGTSGSYEQYF
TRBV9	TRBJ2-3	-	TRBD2	TGTGCCAGCAGCGTATGGGCGGGAGAGAACACAGATACGCAGTATTTT	CASSVWAGENTDTQYF
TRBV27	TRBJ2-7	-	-	TGTGCCAGCAGCCGATCCAGTAGCTTAACCTACGAGCAGTACTTC	CASSRSSSLTYEQYF
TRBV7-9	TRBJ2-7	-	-	TGTGCCAGCAGTCAGGGTGCTTACGAGCAGTACTTC	CASSQGAYEQYF
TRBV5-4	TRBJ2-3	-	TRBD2	TGTGCCAGCAGCTATGAAGGGGCCGGGAGGTATACGCAGTATTTT	CASSYEGAGRYTQYF
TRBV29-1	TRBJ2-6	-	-	TGCAGCGCGTTCGAGGCTGGGGCCAACGTCCTGACTTTC	CSAFEAGANVLTF
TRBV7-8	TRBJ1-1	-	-	TGTGCCAGCAGTCCACGTCTAACTGAAGCTTTCTTT	CASSPRLTEAFF
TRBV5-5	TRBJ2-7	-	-	TGTGCCAGCAGCTTGGCTATCAGGGGAAGGGACGAGCAGTACTTC	CASSLAIRGRDEQYF
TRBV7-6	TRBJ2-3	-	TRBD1	TGTGCCAGCAGCTCCGGGACAGGAGTCACAGATACGCAGTATTTT	CASSSGTGVTDTQYF
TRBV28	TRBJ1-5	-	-	TGTGCCAGCAGTGCACAGGGCCTTGGGCAGCCCCAGCATTTT	CASSAQGLGQPQHF
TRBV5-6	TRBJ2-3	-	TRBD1	TGTGCCAGCAGCGTGCCGGGGGACAGGGGGGGCACAGATACGCAGTATTTT	CASSVPGDRGGTDTQYF